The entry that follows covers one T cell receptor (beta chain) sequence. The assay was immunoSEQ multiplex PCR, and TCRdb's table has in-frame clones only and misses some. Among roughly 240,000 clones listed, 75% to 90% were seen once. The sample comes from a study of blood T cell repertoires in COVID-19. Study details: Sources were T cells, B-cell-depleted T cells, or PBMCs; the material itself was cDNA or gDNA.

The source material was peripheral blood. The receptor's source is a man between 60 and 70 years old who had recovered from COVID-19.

CDR3 DNA: TGTGCCAGCAGAGCCCCGGGGGAGCTGTTTTTT. Amino acids: CASRAPGELFF. The chain employs TRBV7-9 and TRBJ2-2, with unresolved D. The CDR3 is 11 residues long. Germline assignment: CDR1 SEHNR and CDR2 FQNEAQ (reference sequence). V was pared by 6 bases and J by 8 bases, with 7 bases between.